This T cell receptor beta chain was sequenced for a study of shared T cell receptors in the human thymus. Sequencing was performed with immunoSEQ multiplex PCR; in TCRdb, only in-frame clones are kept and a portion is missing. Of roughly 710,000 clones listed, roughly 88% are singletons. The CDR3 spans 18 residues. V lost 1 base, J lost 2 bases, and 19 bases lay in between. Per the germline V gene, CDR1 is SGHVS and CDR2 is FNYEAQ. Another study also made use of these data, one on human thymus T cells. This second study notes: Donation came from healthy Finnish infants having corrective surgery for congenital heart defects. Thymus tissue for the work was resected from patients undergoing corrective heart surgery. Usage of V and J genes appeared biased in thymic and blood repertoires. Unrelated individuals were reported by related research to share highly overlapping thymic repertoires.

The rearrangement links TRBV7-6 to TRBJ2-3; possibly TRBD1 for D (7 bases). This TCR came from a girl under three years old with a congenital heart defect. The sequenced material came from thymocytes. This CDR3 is CASSLVHGGGTDTDTQYF. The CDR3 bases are TGTGCCAGCAGCTTAGTCCATGGAGGCGGGACAGACACAGATACGCAGTATTTT.